This T cell receptor (beta chain) emerged from a study of CD8+ T cells in alopecia areata. TCR sequencing used cDNA made by reverse transcription of extracted RNA. The repertoire was sequenced with immunoSEQ multiplex PCR; TCRdb's copy has only in-frame clones and lacks some. The table has over 150,000 clones, just over 55% seen once. The CDR3 is made up of 13 amino acids. Germline assignment: CDR1 SQVTM and CDR2 ANQGSEA. The germline V and J ends were trimmed by 4 bases and 1 base, with 8 bases remaining between them. The receptor was derived from a human donor in good health. The chain recombines TRBV29-1 with TRBJ1-5; D is perhaps TRBD1 (5 bases). The sequenced material came from CD8+ T cells sorted from blood. The DNA for the CDR3 is TGCAGCGTTGTCAGGGAAAGCAATCAGCCCCAGCATTTT. Amino acids: CSVVRESNQPQHF. Full variable domain (remainder filled in from reference TRBV29-1 and TRBJ1-5): SAVISQKPSRDICQRGTSLTIQCQVDSQVTMMFWYRQQPGQSLTLIATANQGSEATYESGFVIDKFPISRPNLTFSTLTVSNMSPEDSSIYLCSVVRESNQPQHFGDGTRLSIL.